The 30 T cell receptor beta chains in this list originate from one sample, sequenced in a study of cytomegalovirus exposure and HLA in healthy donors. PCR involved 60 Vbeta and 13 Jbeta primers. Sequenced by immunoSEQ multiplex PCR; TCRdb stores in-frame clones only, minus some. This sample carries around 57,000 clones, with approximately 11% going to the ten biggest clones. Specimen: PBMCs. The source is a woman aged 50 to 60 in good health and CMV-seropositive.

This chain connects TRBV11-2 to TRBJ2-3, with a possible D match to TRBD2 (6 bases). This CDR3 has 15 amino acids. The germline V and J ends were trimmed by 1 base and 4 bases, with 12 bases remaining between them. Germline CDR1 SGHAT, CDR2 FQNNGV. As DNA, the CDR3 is TGTGCCAGCAGCTTAGGGACTAATTTCGCAGATACGCAGTATTTT. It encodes CASSLGTNFADTQYF.

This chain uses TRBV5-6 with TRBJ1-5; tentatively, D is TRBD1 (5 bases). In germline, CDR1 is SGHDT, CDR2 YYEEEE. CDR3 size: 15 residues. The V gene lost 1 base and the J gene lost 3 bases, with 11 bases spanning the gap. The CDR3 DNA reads TGTGCCAGCAGCTTGTTTGACAGCGACAATCAGCCCCAGCATTTT. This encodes CASSLFDSDNQPQHF.

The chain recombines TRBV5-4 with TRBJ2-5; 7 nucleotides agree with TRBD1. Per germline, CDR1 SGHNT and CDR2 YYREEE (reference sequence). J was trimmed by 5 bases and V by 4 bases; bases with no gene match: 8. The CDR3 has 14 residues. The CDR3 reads CASSTKTGAETQYF. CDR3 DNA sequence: TGTGCCAGCAGCACTAAAACAGGGGCCGAGACCCAGTACTTC.

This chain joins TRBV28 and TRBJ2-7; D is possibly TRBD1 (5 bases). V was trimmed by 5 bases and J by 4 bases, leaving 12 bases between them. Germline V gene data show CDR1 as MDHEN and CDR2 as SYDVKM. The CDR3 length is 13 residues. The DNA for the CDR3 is TGTGCCAGCAGTCCCGGACACCTTTACGAGCAGTACTTC. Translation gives CASSPGHLYEQYF. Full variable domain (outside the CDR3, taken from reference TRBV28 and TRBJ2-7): DVKVTQSSRYLVKRTGEKVFLECVQDMDHENMFWYRQDPGLGLRLIYFSYDVKMKEKGDIPEGYSVSREKKERFSLILESASTNQTSMYLCASSPGHLYEQYFGPGTRLTVT.

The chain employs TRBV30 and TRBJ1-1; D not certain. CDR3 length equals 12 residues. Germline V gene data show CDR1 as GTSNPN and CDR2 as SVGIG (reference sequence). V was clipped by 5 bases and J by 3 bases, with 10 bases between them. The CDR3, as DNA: TGTGCCTGGGGACTCCCCTACACTGAAGCTTTCTTT. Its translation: CAWGLPYTEAFF.

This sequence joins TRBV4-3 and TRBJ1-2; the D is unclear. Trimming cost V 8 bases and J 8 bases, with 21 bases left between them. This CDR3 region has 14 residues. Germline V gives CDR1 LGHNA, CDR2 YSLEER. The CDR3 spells CASRGQAGIGGYTF. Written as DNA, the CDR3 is TGCGCCAGCCGTGGGCAGGCCGGGATCGGAGGCTACACCTTC.

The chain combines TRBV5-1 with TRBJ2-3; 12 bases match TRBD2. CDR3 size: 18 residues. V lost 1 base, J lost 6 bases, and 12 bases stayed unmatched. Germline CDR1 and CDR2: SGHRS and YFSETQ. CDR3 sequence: CASSLQTVRLAGADTQYF. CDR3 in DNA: TGCGCCAGCAGCTTGCAAACCGTCCGACTAGCGGGGGCCGATACGCAGTATTTT.

This CDR3 is CASSLGQRADTQYF. The CDR3 bases are TGTGCCAGCAGCTTGGGCCAGCGGGCAGATACGCAGTATTTT. The chain employs TRBV5-6 and TRBJ2-3; a possible D gene is TRBD2 (6 bases). The CDR3 totals 14 residues. The V gene lost 0 bases and the J gene lost 4 bases, with 9 bases spanning the gap. Looked up from germline, CDR1 is SGHDT and CDR2 is YYEEEE. The entire variable domain, with the rest obtained from reference TRBV5-6 and TRBJ2-3, is as follows: DAGVTQSPTHLIKTRGQQVTLRCSPKSGHDTVSWYQQALGQGPQFIFQYYEEEERQRGNFPDRFSGHQFPNYSSELNVNALLLGDSALYLCASSLGQRADTQYFGPGTRLTVL.

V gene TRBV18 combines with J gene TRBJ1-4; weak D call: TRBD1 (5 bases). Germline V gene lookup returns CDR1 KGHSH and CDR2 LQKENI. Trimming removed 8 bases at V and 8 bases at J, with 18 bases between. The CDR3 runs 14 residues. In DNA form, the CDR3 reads TGTGCCAGCCGAGCAGGGAACGGTCAAGAAAAACTGTTTTTT. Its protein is CASRAGNGQEKLFF.

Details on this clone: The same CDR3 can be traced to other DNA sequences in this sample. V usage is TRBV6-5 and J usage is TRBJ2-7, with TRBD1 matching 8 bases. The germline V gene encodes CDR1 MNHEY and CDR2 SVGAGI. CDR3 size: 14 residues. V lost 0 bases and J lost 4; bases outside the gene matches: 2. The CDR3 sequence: CASSYSTGGYEQYF. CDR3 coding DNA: TGTGCCAGCAGTTACTCCACAGGGGGGTACGAGCAGTACTTC.

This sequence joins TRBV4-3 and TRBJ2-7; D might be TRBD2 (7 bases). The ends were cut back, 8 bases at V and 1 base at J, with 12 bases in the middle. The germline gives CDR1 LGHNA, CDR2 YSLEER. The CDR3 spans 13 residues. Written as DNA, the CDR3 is TGCGCCAGCGGGCGGGGGCCATCCTACGAGCAGTACTTC. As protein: CASGRGPSYEQYF.

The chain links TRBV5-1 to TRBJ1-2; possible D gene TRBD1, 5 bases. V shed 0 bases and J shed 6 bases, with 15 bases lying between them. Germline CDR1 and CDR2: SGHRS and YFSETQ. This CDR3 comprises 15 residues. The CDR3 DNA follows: TGCGCCAGCAGCTTGGGGACACCCCTCGGCCATGGCTACACCTTC. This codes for CASSLGTPLGHGYTF.

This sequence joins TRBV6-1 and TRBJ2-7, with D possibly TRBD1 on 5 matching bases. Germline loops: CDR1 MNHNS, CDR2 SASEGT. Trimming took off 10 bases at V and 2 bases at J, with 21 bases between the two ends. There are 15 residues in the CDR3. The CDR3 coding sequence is TGTGCCACAATCCGAGGACATTCAGATCCCTACGAGCAGTACTTC. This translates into CATIRGHSDPYEQYF.

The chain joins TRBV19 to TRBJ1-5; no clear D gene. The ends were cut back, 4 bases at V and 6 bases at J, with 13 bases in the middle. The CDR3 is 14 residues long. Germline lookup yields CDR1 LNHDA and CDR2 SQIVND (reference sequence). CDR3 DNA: TGTGCCAGTAGTACGGAGGGTGATATTCAGCCCCAGCATTTT. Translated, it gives CASSTEGDIQPQHF.

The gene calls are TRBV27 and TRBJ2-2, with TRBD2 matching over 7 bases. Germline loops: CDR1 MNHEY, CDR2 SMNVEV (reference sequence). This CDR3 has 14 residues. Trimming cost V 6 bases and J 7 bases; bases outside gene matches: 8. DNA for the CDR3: TGTGCCAGCAGGAGGCGGGAGTGGGGCGGGGAGCTGTTTTTT. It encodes CASRRREWGGELFF.

The CDR3 nucleotides read TGTGCCAGTAGGATCAGTTCTAGCACAGATACGCAGTATTTT. Protein: CASRISSSTDTQYF. The V call is TRBV19, the J call TRBJ2-3; D is undetermined. Germline assignment: CDR1 LNHDA and CDR2 SQIVND (reference sequence). The CDR3 loop spans 14 amino acids. Trimming stripped 6 bases from V and 0 bases from J, with 10 bases between. Full variable domain (rest looked up from reference TRBV19 and TRBJ2-3): DGGITQSPKYLFRKEGQNVTLSCEQNLNHDAMYWYRQDPGQGLRLIYYSQIVNDFQKGDIAEGYSVSREKKESFPLTVTSAQKNPTAFYLCASRISSSTDTQYFGPGTRLTVL.

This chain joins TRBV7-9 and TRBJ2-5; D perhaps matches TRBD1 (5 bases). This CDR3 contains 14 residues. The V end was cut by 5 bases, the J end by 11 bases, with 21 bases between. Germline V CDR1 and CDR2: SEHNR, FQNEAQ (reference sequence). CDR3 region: CASSLMGPSSVQYF. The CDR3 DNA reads TGTGCCAGCAGCCTCATGGGGCCCTCGTCGGTGCAGTACTTC.

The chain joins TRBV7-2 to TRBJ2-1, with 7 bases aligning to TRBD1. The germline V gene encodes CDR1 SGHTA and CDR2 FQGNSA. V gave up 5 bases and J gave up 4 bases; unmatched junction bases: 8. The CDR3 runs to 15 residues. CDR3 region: CASSQATGPYNEQFF. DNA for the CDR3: TGTGCCAGCAGCCAGGCGACAGGGCCGTACAATGAGCAGTTCTTC.

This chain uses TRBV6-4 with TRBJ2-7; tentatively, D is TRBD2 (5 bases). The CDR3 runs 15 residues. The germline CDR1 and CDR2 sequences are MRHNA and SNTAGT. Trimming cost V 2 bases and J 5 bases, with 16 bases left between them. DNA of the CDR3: TGTGCCAGCAGTGACGGTGCGGGTTCTTATGACGAGCAGTACTTC. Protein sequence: CASSDGAGSYDEQYF.

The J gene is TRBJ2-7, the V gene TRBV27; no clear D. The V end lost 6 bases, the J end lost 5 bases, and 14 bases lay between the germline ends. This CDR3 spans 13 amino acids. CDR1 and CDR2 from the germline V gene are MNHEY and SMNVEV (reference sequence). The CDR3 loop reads CASRPAGTDEQYF. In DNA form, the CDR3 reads TGTGCCAGCAGGCCCGCAGGAACGGACGAGCAGTACTTC.

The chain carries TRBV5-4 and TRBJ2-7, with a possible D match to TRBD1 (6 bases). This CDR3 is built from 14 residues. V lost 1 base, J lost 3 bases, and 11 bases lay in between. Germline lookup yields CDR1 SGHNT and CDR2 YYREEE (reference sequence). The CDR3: CASSLQTGDYEQYF. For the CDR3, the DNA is TGTGCCAGCAGCTTGCAGACAGGTGACTACGAGCAGTACTTC.

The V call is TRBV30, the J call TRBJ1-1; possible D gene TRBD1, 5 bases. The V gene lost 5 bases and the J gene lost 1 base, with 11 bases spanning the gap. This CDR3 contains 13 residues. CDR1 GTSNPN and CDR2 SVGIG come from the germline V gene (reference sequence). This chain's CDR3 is CAWDKTGNTEAFF. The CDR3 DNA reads TGTGCCTGGGATAAAACAGGGAACACTGAAGCTTTCTTT.

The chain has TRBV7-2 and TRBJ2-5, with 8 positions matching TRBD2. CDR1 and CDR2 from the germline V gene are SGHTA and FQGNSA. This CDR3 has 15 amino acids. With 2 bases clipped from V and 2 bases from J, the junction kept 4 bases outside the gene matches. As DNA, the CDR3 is TGTGCCAGCAGCTTATTCCGGGGGGGACAAGAGACCCAGTACTTC. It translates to CASSLFRGGQETQYF.

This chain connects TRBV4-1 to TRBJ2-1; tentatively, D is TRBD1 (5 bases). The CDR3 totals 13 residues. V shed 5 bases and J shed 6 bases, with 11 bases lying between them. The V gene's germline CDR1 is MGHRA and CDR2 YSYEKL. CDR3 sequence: CASSSRQTNEQFF. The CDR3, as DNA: TGCGCCAGCAGCTCCCGACAGACCAATGAGCAGTTCTTC.

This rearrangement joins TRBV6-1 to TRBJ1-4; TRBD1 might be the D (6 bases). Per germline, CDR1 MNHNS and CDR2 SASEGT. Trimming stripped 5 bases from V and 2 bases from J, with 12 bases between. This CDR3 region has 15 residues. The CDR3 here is CASSSRGGTNEKLFF. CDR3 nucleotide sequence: TGTGCCAGCAGTTCGAGGGGGGGGACTAATGAAAAACTGTTTTTT.

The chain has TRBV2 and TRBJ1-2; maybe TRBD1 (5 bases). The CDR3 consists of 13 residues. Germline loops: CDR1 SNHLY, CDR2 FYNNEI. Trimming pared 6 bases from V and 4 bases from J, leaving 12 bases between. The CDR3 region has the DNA TGTGCCAGCAGCTCGACAGATCGCTATGGCTACACCTTC. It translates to CASSSTDRYGYTF.

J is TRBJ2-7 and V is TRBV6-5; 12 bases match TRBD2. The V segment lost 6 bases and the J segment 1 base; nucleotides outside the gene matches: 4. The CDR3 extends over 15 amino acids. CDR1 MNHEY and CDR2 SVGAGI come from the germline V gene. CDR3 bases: TGTGCCAGCAGCCGGACTAGCGGGGCGTCCTACGAGCAGTACTTC. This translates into CASSRTSGASYEQYF.

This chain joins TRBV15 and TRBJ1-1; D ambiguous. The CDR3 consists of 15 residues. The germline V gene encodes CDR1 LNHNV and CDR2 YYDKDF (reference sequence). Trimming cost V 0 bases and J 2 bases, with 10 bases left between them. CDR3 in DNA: TGTGCCACCAGCAGAGATTGGCAGGCTAACACTGAAGCTTTCTTT. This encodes CATSRDWQANTEAFF. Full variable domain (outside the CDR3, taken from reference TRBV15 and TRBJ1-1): DAMVIQNPRYQVTQFGKPVTLSCSQTLNHNVMYWYQQKSSQAPKLLFHYYDKDFNNEADTPDNFQSRRPNTSFCFLDIRSPGLGDTAMYLCATSRDWQANTEAFFGQGTRLTVV.

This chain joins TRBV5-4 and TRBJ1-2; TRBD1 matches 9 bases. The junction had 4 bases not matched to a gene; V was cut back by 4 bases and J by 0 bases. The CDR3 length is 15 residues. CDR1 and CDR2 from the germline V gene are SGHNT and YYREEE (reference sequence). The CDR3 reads CASSLDRGTNYGYTF. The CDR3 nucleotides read TGTGCCAGCAGCCTTGACAGGGGGACTAACTATGGCTACACCTTC.

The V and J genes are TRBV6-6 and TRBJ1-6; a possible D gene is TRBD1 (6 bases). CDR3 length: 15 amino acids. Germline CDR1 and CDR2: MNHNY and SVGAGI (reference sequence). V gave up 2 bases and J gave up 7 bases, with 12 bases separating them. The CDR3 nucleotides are TGTGCCAGCAGTTACCGAGGGGGGGGGAATTCACCCCTCCACTTT. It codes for CASSYRGGGNSPLHF.